What follows are 15 T cell receptor beta chains derived from one specimen sequenced in a study of T cell changes during pregnancy in multiple sclerosis. Using immunoSEQ multiplex PCR, the repertoire was profiled, and TCRdb retains in-frame clones only, with some absent. The sample lists over 45,000 clones, 75% to 90% occurring once. Sequenced material: peripheral blood, taken after pregnancy. The receptors were sampled from a female donor with multiple sclerosis, enrolled in a pregnancy study.

The chain joins TRBV19 to TRBJ1-4; a weak D match, TRBD1 (6 bases). Germline-derived CDR1 and CDR2 are LNHDA and SQIVND (reference sequence). CDR3 length: 14 amino acids. Deletions cut 4 bases from V and 3 bases from J, with 9 bases between. The CDR3 DNA sequence: TGTGCCAGTAGTAGGACAGCGGCTAATGAAAAACTGTTTTTT. Translated: CASSRTAANEKLFF.

This chain connects TRBV2 to TRBJ2-1, with TRBD2 matching 7 bases. CDR3 length equals 14 residues. Unmatched junction bases numbered 4, after V lost 6 bases and J lost 2 bases. Germline CDR1 and CDR2: SNHLY and FYNNEI. This CDR3 is CASSRGVPYNEQFF. The CDR3 bases are TGTGCCAGCAGCCGGGGGGTCCCCTACAATGAGCAGTTCTTC.

By sample fraction, this clone is medium-sized (0.01 to 0.1%). The genes are TRBV9 and TRBJ2-5; 10 bases agree with TRBD2. CDR1 and CDR2 from the germline V gene are SGDLS and YYNGEE. J lost 5 bases, V lost 3 bases, and 7 bases had no gene match. The CDR3 loop spans 15 amino acids. Here the CDR3 DNA reads TGTGCCAGCAGCGCCTTTAGCGGGGGGAGGGAGACCCAGTACTTC. This encodes CASSAFSGGRETQYF.

The J gene is TRBJ1-2, the V gene TRBV18; D is ambiguous. Germline CDR1 and CDR2: KGHSH and LQKENI. The V and J ends lost 1 base and 9 bases respectively, with 15 bases between them. The CDR3 has 14 residues. In nucleotides, the CDR3 is TGTGCCAGCTCACCACTGGTCGAGGGAAACAGCTACACCTTC. This gives the protein CASSPLVEGNSYTF.

The genes are TRBV7-9 and TRBJ1-3; D is uncertain. The CDR3 sequence is 15 residues long. Germline CDR1 is SEHNR and CDR2 is FQNEAQ (reference sequence). V was cut by 1 base and J by 0 bases, with 7 bases left in between. The CDR3 bases are TGTGCCAGCAGCTTAGAATCGTCCTCTGGAAACACCATATATTTT. This encodes CASSLESSSGNTIYF.

The chain combines TRBV5-6 with TRBJ1-2, with a possible D match to TRBD1 (5 bases). The CDR3 has 13 amino acids. The V end was cut by 4 bases, the J end by 2 bases, with 9 bases between. The germline CDR1 and CDR2 sequences are SGHDT and YYEEEE. The CDR3 is CASSRTPNYGYTF. The CDR3 nucleotides are TGTGCCAGCAGCAGGACACCGAACTATGGCTACACCTTC.

Notes on this clone: Other nucleotide sequences from this sample produce the same CDR3. The V call is TRBV9, the J call TRBJ1-6; 12 nucleotides match TRBD1. V trimming: 3 bases; J trimming: 10 bases; junction bases outside the gene matches: 2. This CDR3 is built from 14 residues. In germline, CDR1 is SGDLS, CDR2 YYNGEE. CDR3 sequence: CASSAGQGASPLHF. Written as DNA, the CDR3 is TGTGCCAGCAGCGCGGGACAGGGGGCCTCACCCCTCCACTTT.

The chain links TRBV7-9 to TRBJ1-1; D possibly corresponds to TRBD1 (5 bases). Germline V CDR1 and CDR2: SEHNR, FQNEAQ (reference sequence). This CDR3 contains 15 residues. V was pared by 1 base and J by 4 bases, with 13 bases between. The CDR3 coding sequence is TGTGCCAGCAGCTTAGGGAGCCTTCAGGGCACTGAAGCTTTCTTT. Protein sequence: CASSLGSLQGTEAFF.

The chain employs TRBV7-2 and TRBJ2-7; no firm D call. Trimming took off 1 base at V and 2 bases at J, with 12 bases between the two ends. Per germline, CDR1 SGHTA and CDR2 FQGNSA. The CDR3 length is 15 residues. DNA of the CDR3: TGTGCCAGCAGCTTAGGCGGAATCGCGGCCTACGAGCAGTACTTC. It codes for CASSLGGIAAYEQYF.

V is TRBV7-3 and J is TRBJ2-2; no clear D. The CDR3 runs 14 residues. V gave up 1 base and J gave up 2 bases, with 5 bases separating them. Germline loops: CDR1 SGHTA, CDR2 FQGTGA. The CDR3 sequence: CASSLNYNTGELFF. The DNA for the CDR3 is TGTGCCAGCAGCTTAAACTACAACACCGGGGAGCTGTTTTTT.

The genes are TRBV6-1 and TRBJ2-7; 7 bases agree with TRBD1. The junction had 13 bases not matched to a gene; V was cut back by 11 bases and J by 3 bases. This CDR3 has 14 residues. Germline V lookup: CDR1 MNHNS, CDR2 SASEGT. The CDR3 coding sequence is TGTGCCGAGGGGGCACCCCTACAGGGCTACGAGCAGTACTTC. Translation gives CAEGAPLQGYEQYF.

The genes are TRBV27 and TRBJ2-7; D gene uncertain. Germline loops: CDR1 MNHEY, CDR2 SMNVEV (reference sequence). Trimming left V 8 bases short and J 0 bases short, with 11 bases between. There are 13 residues in the CDR3. This CDR3 reads CASSSDPSYEQYF. CDR3 sequence (DNA): TGTGCCAGCTCGAGTGATCCCTCCTACGAGCAGTACTTC.

The CDR3 bases are TGTGCCAGTAGTTCCATGGAGGCGGCAGGGGATTCCTATGGCTACACCTTC. Encoded protein: CASSSMEAAGDSYGYTF. This chain connects TRBV19 to TRBJ1-2; TRBD1 is a possible D gene (6 bases). The germline V gene has CDR1 LNHDA and CDR2 SQIVND (reference sequence). Trimming left V 5 bases short and J 4 bases short, with 23 bases between. This CDR3 contains 17 residues.

The chain carries TRBV7-2 and TRBJ2-5; D might be TRBD2 (5 bases). The V and J ends lost 7 bases and 9 bases respectively, with 27 bases between them. The CDR3 covers 16 residues. The germline V gene has CDR1 SGHTA and CDR2 FQGNSA. Here the CDR3 reads CASTRLGGSVGLAQYF. The CDR3 DNA reads TGTGCCAGCACCCGTCTAGGAGGCTCTGTAGGGTTGGCCCAGTACTTC.

This clone has a single count. V usage is TRBV5-1 and J usage is TRBJ2-5; a weak D match, TRBD2 (5 bases). Germline V gene lookup returns CDR1 SGHRS and CDR2 YFSETQ. V shed 7 bases and J shed 2 bases, with 12 bases lying between them. The CDR3 length is 13 residues. Written as DNA, the CDR3 is TGCGCCAGCTGCCGGGAACAACAAGAGACCCAGTACTTC. Translated: CASCREQQETQYF.